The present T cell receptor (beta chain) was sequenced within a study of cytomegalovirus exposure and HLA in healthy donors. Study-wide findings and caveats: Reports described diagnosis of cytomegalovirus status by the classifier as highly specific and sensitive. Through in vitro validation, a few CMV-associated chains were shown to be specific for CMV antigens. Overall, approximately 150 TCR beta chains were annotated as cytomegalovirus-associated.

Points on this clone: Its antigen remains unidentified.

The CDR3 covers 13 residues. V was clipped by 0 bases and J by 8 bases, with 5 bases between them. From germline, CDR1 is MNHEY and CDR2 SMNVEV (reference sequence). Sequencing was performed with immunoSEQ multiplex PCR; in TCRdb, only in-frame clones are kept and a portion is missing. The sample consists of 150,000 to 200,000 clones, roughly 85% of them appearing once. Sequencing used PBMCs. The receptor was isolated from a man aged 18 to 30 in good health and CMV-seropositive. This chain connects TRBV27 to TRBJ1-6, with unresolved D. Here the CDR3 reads CASSLSSDSPLHF. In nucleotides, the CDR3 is TGTGCCAGCAGTTTATCGTCAGATTCACCCCTCCACTTT.